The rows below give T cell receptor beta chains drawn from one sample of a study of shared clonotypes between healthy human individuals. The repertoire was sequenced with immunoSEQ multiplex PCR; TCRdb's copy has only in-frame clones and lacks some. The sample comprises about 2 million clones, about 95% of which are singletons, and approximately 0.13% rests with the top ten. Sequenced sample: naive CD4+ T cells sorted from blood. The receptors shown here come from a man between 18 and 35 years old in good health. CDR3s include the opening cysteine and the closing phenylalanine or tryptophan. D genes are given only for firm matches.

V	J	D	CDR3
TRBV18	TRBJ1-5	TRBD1	CASSRDSYDFLPQHF
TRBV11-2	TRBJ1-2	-	CASSWTEIGGYTF
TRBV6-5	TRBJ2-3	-	CASRRGTDTQYF
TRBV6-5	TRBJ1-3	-	CASSRDSGNTIYF
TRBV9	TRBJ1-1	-	CASSVDPRRGTTEAFF
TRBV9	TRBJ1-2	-	CASSLVDRNYGYTF
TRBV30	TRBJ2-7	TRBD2	CAWSVQRTSGAPSYEQYF
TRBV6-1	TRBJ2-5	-	CASSEAHGVQETQYF
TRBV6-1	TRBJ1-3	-	CASRSLPASGNTIYF
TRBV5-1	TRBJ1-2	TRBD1	CASSQTGTGGPHERYTF
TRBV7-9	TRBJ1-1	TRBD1	CASSPQGEAFF
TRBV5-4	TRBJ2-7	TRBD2	CASSLDGGAYEQYF
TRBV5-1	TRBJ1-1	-	CASSLDGQMNTEAFF
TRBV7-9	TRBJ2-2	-	CASSLEGRTGELFF
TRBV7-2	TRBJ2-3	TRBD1	CASSSRDRGDTQYF
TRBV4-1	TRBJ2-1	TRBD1	CASSQRDSSSLSYNEQFF
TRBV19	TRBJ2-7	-	CASSIVGELYYEQYF